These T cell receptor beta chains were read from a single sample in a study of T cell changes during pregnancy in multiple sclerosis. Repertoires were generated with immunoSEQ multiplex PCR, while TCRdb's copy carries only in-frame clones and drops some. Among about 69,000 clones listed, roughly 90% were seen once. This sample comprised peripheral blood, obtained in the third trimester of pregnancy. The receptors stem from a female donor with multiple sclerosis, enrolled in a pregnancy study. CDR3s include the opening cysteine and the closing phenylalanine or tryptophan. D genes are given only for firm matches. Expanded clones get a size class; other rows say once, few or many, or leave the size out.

CASTFRTGSNEKLFF,TGTGCCAGCACCTTCCGGACAGGTAGTAATGAAAAACTGTTTTTT,TRBV18,-,TRBD1,TRBJ1-4
CASSRSEMISGNTIYF,TGTGCCAGCAGTCGATCCGAGATGATCTCTGGAAACACCATATATTTT,TRBV2,-,-,TRBJ1-3
CASRTSGLALTDTQYF,TGTGCCAGCAGGACTTCGGGACTAGCGTTGACAGATACGCAGTATTTT,TRBV11-2,-,TRBD2,TRBJ2-3
CASSQGTGLSNQPQHF,TGTGCCAGCTCACAGGGGACAGGGCTGAGCAATCAGCCCCAGCATTTT,TRBV18,-,TRBD1,TRBJ1-5
CASSVAQGDTGELFF,TGTGCCAGCAGCGTAGCCCAGGGGGACACCGGGGAGCTGTTTTTT,TRBV9,-,TRBD1,TRBJ2-2
CASGQANTGELFF,TGTGCCTCGGGACAGGCGAACACCGGGGAGCTGTTTTTT,TRBV30,-,TRBD1,TRBJ2-2
CASSPWDRGNTGELFF,TGTGCCAGCAGTCCGTGGGACAGGGGAAACACCGGGGAGCTGTTTTTT,TRBV27,-,TRBD1,TRBJ2-2
CASKTGTVLLGTDTQYF,TGTGCCAGCAAAACGGGGACAGTATTACTGGGGACAGATACGCAGTATTTT,TRBV2,-,TRBD1,TRBJ2-3
CASSLGVGGSNSPLHF,TGCGCCAGCAGCCTGGGGGTGGGGGGGTCTAATTCACCCCTCCACTTT,TRBV5-1,-,-,TRBJ1-6
CASTTGGTGELFF,TGTGCCAGCACGACCGGAGGGACCGGGGAGCTGTTTTTT,TRBV9,-,-,TRBJ2-2
CASSRFGTEAFF,TGTGCCAGCTCACGGTTCGGGACTGAAGCTTTCTTT,TRBV18,-,-,TRBJ1-1
CASSVGSGGSYNSPLHF,TGTGCCAGCAGCGTAGGGTCAGGGGGCTCCTATAATTCACCCCTCCACTTT,TRBV9,-,TRBD1,TRBJ1-6
CASSLDHLQSGYTF,TGTGCCAGCAGCTTAGATCATTTACAGAGTGGCTACACCTTC,TRBV11-2,-,-,TRBJ1-2
CASSPLTGWNTIYF,TGTGCCAGCAGCCCTTTGACAGGGTGGAACACCATATATTTT,TRBV11-2,-,TRBD1,TRBJ1-3
CASSPGQGNYGYTF,TGTGCCAGCAGCCCAGGACAGGGTAACTATGGCTACACCTTC,TRBV11-1,-,TRBD1,TRBJ1-2
CASTGGWGKLFF,TGTGCCAGCACCGGGGGATGGGGAAAACTGTTTTTT,TRBV2,-,-,TRBJ1-4
CASSSPPGLANIQYF,TGTGCCAGCAGCTCCCCACCGGGACTAGCAAACATTCAGTACTTC,TRBV7-2,-,TRBD2,TRBJ2-4
CASSPGTSGGRVWANVLTF,TGCGCCAGCAGCCCCGGGACTAGCGGGGGGAGGGTCTGGGCCAACGTCCTGACTTTC,TRBV4-3,-,TRBD2,TRBJ2-6
CASTPLSANQPQHF,TGTGCCAGTACTCCTTTGAGTGCTAATCAGCCCCAGCATTTT,TRBV19,-,-,TRBJ1-5
CASRRTGAVGETQYF,TGTGCCAGCCGCAGAACAGGGGCTGTGGGAGAGACCCAGTACTTC,TRBV2,-,TRBD1,TRBJ2-5
CASSSRDRGRAYGYTF,TGTGCCAGCAGTTCCCGGGACAGGGGGAGGGCTTATGGCTACACCTTC,TRBV27,-,TRBD1,TRBJ1-2
CASSWGGGWQPQHF,TGTGCCAGCAGCTGGGGCGGGGGCTGGCAGCCCCAGCATTTT,TRBV7-8,-,-,TRBJ1-5
CARGGQDSYNEQFF,TGTGCCAGGGGGGGTCAAGACTCCTACAATGAGCAGTTCTTC,TRBV7-2,-,-,TRBJ2-1
CASSSDGWEGEAFF,TGCGCCAGCAGCTCGGACGGGTGGGAGGGTGAAGCTTTCTTT,TRBV5-1,-,-,TRBJ1-1
CASSPLPSGGTYEQYF,TGTGCCAGCAGCCCCCTTCCTAGCGGGGGAACCTACGAGCAGTACTTC,TRBV7-6,once,TRBD2,TRBJ2-7
CAISEPLFEQFF,TGTGCCATCAGTGAGCCCCTTTTTGAGCAGTTCTTC,TRBV10-3,-,-,TRBJ2-1
CAWSPGQGAVGGSPLHF,TGTGCCTGGAGCCCGGGACAGGGGGCGGTGGGAGGGTCACCCCTCCACTTT,TRBV30,-,TRBD1,TRBJ1-6
CASSVGRGIRLGNEQFF,TGTGCCAGCAGCGTAGGTCGAGGGATTCGACTTGGCAATGAGCAGTTCTTC,TRBV9,-,-,TRBJ2-1
CASSYANRGAEAFF,TGTGCCAGCAGTTACGCCAACAGGGGGGCTGAAGCTTTCTTT,TRBV6-5,-,TRBD1,TRBJ1-1
CASSLAGIGQPQHF,TGCGCCAGCAGCTTGGCCGGTATCGGTCAGCCCCAGCATTTT,TRBV5-1,-,-,TRBJ1-5
CASSARYLTGIGNQPQHF,TGCGCCAGCAGTGCCAGATACTTAACAGGTATAGGCAATCAGCCCCAGCATTTT,TRBV10-1,-,-,TRBJ1-5
CAWSVGTVLMTGELFF,TGTGCCTGGAGTGTGGGGACAGTTCTAATGACCGGGGAACTGTTTTTT,TRBV30,-,TRBD1,TRBJ1-4
CASSRDRQGTGYTF,TGCGCCAGCAGCCGGGATCGACAGGGAACTGGCTACACCTTC,TRBV4-1,once,TRBD1,TRBJ1-2
CASSWTGILRTEAFF,TGTGCCAGCAGTTGGACAGGGATCCTGCGAACTGAAGCTTTCTTT,TRBV6-6,-,TRBD1,TRBJ1-1
CASSAGLAGDTDTQYF,TGTGCCAGCAGCGCGGGACTAGCGGGAGACACAGATACGCAGTATTTT,TRBV9,-,TRBD2,TRBJ2-3
CASSFSGGSNEQFF,TGTGCCAGCAGCTTTAGCGGGGGGTCTAATGAGCAGTTCTTC,TRBV7-3,-,TRBD2,TRBJ2-1